This is a list of T cell receptor beta chains from one sample in a study of T cells in Graves' hyperthyroidism and ophthalmopathy. TCRdb re-called the multiplex PCR reads with MiXCR, one entry per CDR3 protein. The table shows fewer than 900,000 distinct CDR3 sequences, with less than 20% occurring only once. The source material was blood. The receptors come from a man younger than 35 with Graves' hyperthyroidism. Each CDR3 is given with its conserved first and last residue. A D gene is named only where the DNA matches it firmly. Expanded clones are given a class, and other clones once, few, many or no size at all.

TRBV7-2,TRBD2,NA,TRBJ2-1,TGTGCCAGCAGCCTTAGCGGGAGTGGGGTAGGGGAGCAGTTCTTC,CASSLSGSGVGEQFF
TRBV2,NA,many,TRBJ1-2,TGTGCCAGCAGTGAGCAGGGATTGGGCTATGGCTACACCTTC,CASSEQGLGYGYTF
TRBV2,NA,NA,TRBJ2-2,TGTGCCAGCAGTGAAGCCCGAACTTCGAACACCGGGGAGCTGTTTTTT,CASSEARTSNTGELFF
TRBV18,TRBD2,NA,TRBJ2-3,TGTGCCAGCTCTCCCCAGACTAGCGGGAGTCCAACAGATACGCAGTATTTT,CASSPQTSGSPTDTQYF
TRBV11-3,TRBD2,many,TRBJ2-1,TGTGCCAGCGTGACTAGCGGTTACAATGAGCAGTTCTTC,CASVTSGYNEQFF
TRBV5-1,NA,many,TRBJ2-1,TGCGCCAGCTCCCTCCGTTTAGGCGAACCGGGGAATGAGCAGTTCTTC,CASSLRLGEPGNEQFF
TRBV18,TRBD2,many,TRBJ2-5,TGTGCCAGCTATAGCGGGAGTTTACAAGAGACCCAGTACTTC,CASYSGSLQETQYF
TRBV11-2,NA,few,TRBJ2-5,TGTGCCAGCAGCTTAGCTCTCCTTGCAGGGTTACCAGAGACCCAGTACTTC,CASSLALLAGLPETQYF
TRBV27,TRBD1,many,TRBJ2-1,TGTGCCAGCAGTTTATTGATGGGACAGTACAATGAGCAGTTCTTC,CASSLLMGQYNEQFF
TRBV3-2,NA,NA,TRBJ2-7,TGTGCCAGCAGACCCAGACGTCCGTCCTACGAGCAGTACTTC,CASRPRRPSYEQYF
TRBV6-8,NA,NA,TRBJ2-7,TGTGCCAGCAGTTACGACAGGCTTGAATCCCACGAGCAGTACTTC,CASSYDRLESHEQYF
TRBV7-6,NA,many,TRBJ2-5,TGTGCCAGCAGCTTAAGTACCGGTAGCGAAGAGACCCAGTACTTC,CASSLSTGSEETQYF
TRBV20-1,TRBD2,many,TRBJ2-1,TGCAGTGCTGGGGGGAGAGCGGGAGTCAATGAGCAGTTCTTC,CSAGGRAGVNEQFF
TRBV28,NA,many,TRBJ2-1,TGTGCCAGCAGTCCCTACTACAATGAGCAGTTCTTC,CASSPYYNEQFF
TRBV18,NA,many,TRBJ2-5,TGTGCCAGCTCACCACCCGCAGCGGGAGAGACCCAGTACTTC,CASSPPAAGETQYF
TRBV13,NA,NA,TRBJ2-1,TGTGCCAGCAGCGCAGGCGGGGCGGTTCAGTTCTTC,CASSAGGAVQFF
TRBV6-2/TRBV6-3,NA,NA,TRBJ2-6,TGTGCCAGCAGTTACGACACTGGGGCCAACGTCCTGACTTTC,CASSYDTGANVLTF
TRBV29-1,NA,few,TRBJ2-3,TGCAGCGCTGCCGGGCGGGGCAGCACAGATACGCAGTATTTT,CSAAGRGSTDTQYF
TRBV5-8,NA,many,TRBJ2-3,TGTGCCAGCAGCTCGGCCCTTCTCACTAGCACAGATACGCAGTATTTT,CASSSALLTSTDTQYF
TRBV12-5,NA,NA,TRBJ1-1,TGTGCTAGTGGTTGGGCCGGACTAACCACTAAAGCTTTCTTT,CASGWAGLTTKAFF
TRBV27,TRBD1,few,TRBJ2-2,TGTGCCAGCAGGACAGGGGGCATTGCCACCGGGGAGCTGTTTTTT,CASRTGGIATGELFF
TRBV28,TRBD2,many,TRBJ2-1,TGTGCCAGCAGCACAACCGGACTAGTCTCCTACAATGAGCAGTTCTTC,CASSTTGLVSYNEQFF
TRBV28,NA,many,TRBJ2-1,TGTGCCAGCAGTGATTCCCTAGGCGGACCTACTAAGGGGCAGTTCTTC,CASSDSLGGPTKGQFF
TRBV28,TRBD1,many,TRBJ2-5,TGTGCCAGCAGCCCTGAGGGGGCCGTCCAAGAGACCCAGTACTTC,CASSPEGAVQETQYF
TRBV28,NA,NA,TRBJ1-1,TGTGCCATCGACTCAGGGGTCGCTGAAGCTTTCTTT,CAIDSGVAEAFF
TRBV6-5,NA,NA,TRBJ2-2,TGTGCCAGCAGTTACCGAGGGGGGTTCGGCGGGGAGCTGTTTTTT,CASSYRGGFGGELFF
TRBV6-1,NA,many,TRBJ2-5,TGTGCCAGCAGTGGACTACTCCTCATAGAGACCCAGTACTTC,CASSGLLLIETQYF
TRBV27,TRBD2,many,TRBJ2-7,TGTGCCAGCAGTTTACGGTCCCCGTCATCGGGAGGGTCTTACGAGCAGTACTTC,CASSLRSPSSGGSYEQYF
TRBV28,NA,NA,TRBJ2-1,TGTGCCAGCGCCCCGACGGGGGAGAGAGGCAATGAGCAGTTCTTC,CASAPTGERGNEQFF
TRBV6-1,NA,many,TRBJ1-2,TGTGCCAGCAGTGAACTATTTGGGGAGAACTATGGCTACACCTTC,CASSELFGENYGYTF
TRBV29-1,NA,NA,TRBJ2-1,TGCAGCGTTGTCCCAGGGACAATCTACAATGAGCAGTTCTTC,CSVVPGTIYNEQFF
TRBV28,NA,many,TRBJ2-2,TGTGCCAGCAGGAATCCTCAGGGTGGCGGGGAGCTGTTTTTT,CASRNPQGGGELFF
TRBV12-3/TRBV12-4,TRBD1,few,TRBJ2-5,TGTGCCTGCAGTTTCCAGGGGGCGCTTGGAGAGACCCAGTACTTC,CACSFQGALGETQYF
TRBV5-5,NA,many,TRBJ2-1,TGTGCCAGCAGCTTGGCCGGGGTGGGAGTGGTCTACAATGAGCAGTTCTTC,CASSLAGVGVVYNEQFF
TRBV6-2/TRBV6-3,NA,many,TRBJ2-1,TGTGCCAGCAGTCTGACTACCAATGAGCAGTTCTTC,CASSLTTNEQFF
TRBV5-1,NA,few,TRBJ2-6,TGCGCCAGCAGCTTGGGGGAACCGAGCTCTGGGGCCAACGTCCTGACTTTC,CASSLGEPSSGANVLTF
TRBV6-1,TRBD1,few,TRBJ2-7,TGTGCCAGCACCCCACAGGGGGCCCGGTACGAGCAGTACTTC,CASTPQGARYEQYF
TRBV12-3/TRBV12-4,NA,many,TRBJ2-5,TGTGCCAGCAGGTTCTCTTATGAGACCCAGTACTTC,CASRFSYETQYF
TRBV20-1,NA,NA,TRBJ1-1,TGCAGTGCTAGAGATGGGCGGGGGGGGGAGCACACTGAAGCTTTCTTT,CSARDGRGGEHTEAFF
TRBV27,TRBD1,many,TRBJ2-5,TGTGCCAGCAGTTTATGGGACAGGATGGAGACCCAGTACTTC,CASSLWDRMETQYF
TRBV2,NA,many,TRBJ1-5,TGTGCCAGCAGTGAATTTGGGAATCAGCCCCAGCATTTT,CASSEFGNQPQHF
TRBV12-3/TRBV12-4,NA,few,TRBJ2-5,TGTGCCAGCAGTCTTAACGCCCGGGGGGAGACCCAGTACTTC,CASSLNARGETQYF
TRBV20-1,TRBD2,many,TRBJ2-5,TGCAGTGCGATAGGGAGGGACCAAGAGACCCAGTACTTC,CSAIGRDQETQYF
TRBV6-1,TRBD1,many,TRBJ2-7,TGTGCCAGCAGTTCCCCCCGACAGGGGTTAAACGAGCAGTACTTC,CASSSPRQGLNEQYF
TRBV12-3/TRBV12-4,NA,many,TRBJ2-1,TGTGCCAGCAGTTTATGGCTTCCTTACAATGAGCAGTTCTTC,CASSLWLPYNEQFF
TRBV19,NA,few,TRBJ1-5,TGTGCCAGTTCCAGCCCCAGGGAAAACGGCAATCAGCCCCAGCATTTT,CASSSPRENGNQPQHF
TRBV30,NA,many,TRBJ1-1,TGTGCCTGGAGTTTACGGGTAACCACTGAAGCTTTCTTT,CAWSLRVTTEAFF
TRBV7-3,NA,many,TRBJ2-5,TGTGCCAGCAGCTTAATGCAAGGAGAGACCCAGTACTTC,CASSLMQGETQYF
TRBV24-1,TRBD1,many,TRBJ2-2,TGTGCCACCAGTGATTTCGGGGGACAGGGAAGAACCGGGGAGCTGTTTTTT,CATSDFGGQGRTGELFF